This TCR beta chain was captured by sequencing in a study of CD8+ T cells in alopecia areata. Study findings and constraints: Sequencing of scalp samples also captures resident alphabeta T cells of normal skin.

V lost 0 bases to trimming and J lost 4 bases, with 7 bases between them. The V gene's germline CDR1 is SGHRS and CDR2 YFSETQ. The CDR3 is 13 amino acids. It was cDNA, reverse transcribed from extracted RNA, that served as the sequencing template. Method: immunoSEQ multiplex PCR; TCRdb's copy keeps in-frame clones and lacks some. The sample includes about 120,000 clones, roughly 66% of them seen just once. A remark on this clone: Its specificity is unknown.

CD4+ and CD8+ T cells were sorted from PBMCs stained for CD3, CD4 and CD8. The chain employs TRBV5-1 and TRBJ1-1, with no clear D. Sequenced sample: CD4+ T cells sorted from blood. The receptor's source is a human donor in good health. In DNA, the CDR3 is TGCGCCAGCAGCTTGGCGGGGATCACTGAAGCTTTCTTT. Translated, it gives CASSLAGITEAFF.